The 31 T cell receptor beta chains listed next were all sequenced from one sample in a study of human T cells and chemical hapten exposure. TCRdb passed the RACE reads through MiXCR, listing each CDR3 protein once. The sample holds about 69,000 distinct CDR3 sequences, approximately 10% seen once. The time point here: patch test 2, 6 weeks after DPC sensitization. As to treatment: therapeutic diphenylcyclopropenone sensitization with weekly scalp DPC. The sample here was whole blood, taken in connection with sensitization to the hapten diphenylcyclopropenone (DPC). Source of these receptors: a woman in her fifties or sixties with alopecia areata. Some clones in this sample may be carry-over from other donors' samples.

The sample holds many counts of this clonotype. V usage is TRBV11-3 and J usage is TRBJ2-1; D ambiguous. Germline lookup yields CDR1 SGHNT and CDR2 YENEEA. This CDR3 is 14 amino acids long. Trimming cost V 3 bases and J 4 bases, with 10 bases left between them. CDR3 in DNA: TGTGCCAGCAGCTTCGATACCCAATACAATGAGCAGTTCTTC. Encoded protein: CASSFDTQYNEQFF.

The J gene is TRBJ2-7, the V gene TRBV21-1. TRBV21-1 is termed a pseudogene. CDR3 size: 14 residues. Written as DNA, the CDR3 is TGTGCCAGCAGCATAGATCAAAACCCGTACGAGCAGTACTTC. It codes for CASSIDQNPYEQYF.

The V call is TRBV20-1, the J call TRBJ2-7; the match to TRBD2 covers 8 bases. Germline V gene sequence: CDR1 DFQATT, CDR2 SNEGSKA (reference sequence). The CDR3 is 15 residues long. The V and J ends lost 8 bases and 9 bases, in that order; junction bases with no gene match: 21. CDR3 DNA: TGCAGTTCCACCCCCCGGGAGGGGCGACCCCGCGCGCAGTACTTC. Its translation: CSSTPREGRPRAQYF.

This clonotype was detected many times. The chain links TRBV11-2 to TRBJ1-1; D is ambiguous. Germline CDR1 reads SGHAT; CDR2 reads FQNNGV. The V gene lost 6 bases and the J gene lost 5 bases, with 13 bases spanning the gap. The CDR3 totals 13 residues. CDR3 residues: CASSLEATTEAFF. The DNA for the CDR3 is TGTGCCAGCAGTCTAGAGGCCACGACTGAAGCTTTCTTT.

This clonotype was counted at least ten times. The chain is built from TRBV5-1 and TRBJ2-7; D unresolved. The CDR3 runs 13 residues. CDR1 and CDR2 (germline): SGHRS, YFSETQ. V was cut by 4 bases and J by 1 base, with 9 bases left in between. CDR3 sequence (DNA): TGCGCCAGCAGCCGCGTAGAGTCCTACGAGCAGTACTTC. Translation gives CASSRVESYEQYF.

This clonotype was seen more than once but under ten times. The CDR3 coding sequence is TGCAGCGTTGTTAAGGACGAGAACTACGAGCAGTACTTC. It translates to CSVVKDENYEQYF. The chain is built from TRBV29-1 and TRBJ2-7; no definite D call. The CDR3 loop spans 13 amino acids. Trimming shortened V by 4 bases and J by 3 bases, and 13 bases separated the two germline ends. Germline V lookup: CDR1 SQVTM, CDR2 ANQGSEA.

Of note for this clonotype: A much larger clone lies one base from this, so it may be a read error. No conserved phenylalanine or tryptophan is present at the end of the CDR3, so a read error is the likely explanation. The chain couples TRBV19 to TRBJ2-7, with D tentatively TRBD2 (6 bases). There are 14 residues in the CDR3. Germline lookup yields CDR1 LNHDA and CDR2 SQIVND (reference sequence). V was clipped by 1 base and J by 1 base, with 8 bases between them. The DNA for the CDR3 is TGTGCCAGTAGTATAGCGGGAGCTTCCTACGAGCAGTACTTG. It is translated as CASSIAGASYEQYL.

This rearrangement joins TRBV29-1 to TRBJ2-7; D unresolved. V was shortened by 0 bases and J by 2 bases, with 5 bases between the two germline ends. CDR3 length: 12 residues. Germline CDR1 reads SQVTM; CDR2 reads ANQGSEA. In DNA, the CDR3 is TGCAGCGTTGAAGATAGTACCTACGAGCAGTACTTC. It codes for CSVEDSTYEQYF.

The rearrangement links TRBV12-3 or TRBV12-4 to TRBJ2-4; no clear D gene. V lost 6 bases to trimming and J lost 1 base, with 19 bases between them. The CDR3 has 17 residues. The CDR3 is CASRPSLRSAAKNIQYF. DNA of the CDR3: TGTGCCAGCAGGCCTTCTTTGAGGAGTGCGGCCAAAAACATTCAGTACTTC.

V usage is TRBV11-3 and J usage is TRBJ1-1; D call uncertain. Germline V lookup: CDR1 SGHNT, CDR2 YENEEA. The CDR3 has 14 residues. V was shortened by 0 bases and J by 6 bases, with 11 bases between the two germline ends. The CDR3 here is CASSLDPSTPEAFF. The CDR3 nucleotides read TGTGCCAGCAGCTTAGATCCATCAACCCCTGAAGCTTTCTTT.

This chain connects TRBV30 to TRBJ2-5; possibly TRBD1 for D (6 bases). The CDR3 consists of 15 residues. V lost 1 base, J lost 6 bases, and 18 bases lay in between. Germline V lookup: CDR1 GTSNPN, CDR2 SVGIG (reference sequence). The CDR3 loop reads CAWSATKTGWKTQYF. CDR3 bases: TGTGCCTGGAGTGCCACCAAAACAGGGTGGAAGACCCAGTACTTC.

The rearrangement uses TRBV10-3 and TRBJ2-2; D not resolved. This CDR3 has 13 residues. Trimming took off 2 bases at V and 6 bases at J, with 7 bases between the two ends. The V gene's germline CDR1 is ENHRY and CDR2 SYGVKD. The CDR3 here is CAISEAQPGELFF. The CDR3 DNA follows: TGTGCCATCAGTGAGGCCCAACCCGGGGAGCTGTTTTTT.

There are many counts of this clonotype. The rearrangement uses TRBV12-3 or TRBV12-4 and TRBJ1-1; D unresolved. V was clipped by 1 base and J by 11 bases, with 20 bases between them. The CDR3 covers 15 residues. CDR3 sequence: CASSLGHGPTSEAFF. Here the CDR3 DNA reads TGTGCCAGCAGTTTAGGTCACGGACCCACCTCAGAGGCTTTCTTT.

V is TRBV29-1 and J is TRBJ2-5; tentatively, D is TRBD2 (6 bases). V was pared by 7 bases and J by 5 bases, with 14 bases between. The CDR3 covers 12 residues. CDR1 and CDR2 (germline): SQVTM, ANQGSEA. The chain's CDR3 is CSATSGDETQYF. CDR3 in DNA: TGCAGCGCCACGTCGGGGGATGAGACCCAGTACTTC.

This clonotype came up a few times. This chain joins TRBV3-1 and TRBJ1-1; TRBD1 is a possible D gene (5 bases). This CDR3 spans 14 amino acids. Germline loops: CDR1 LGHDT, CDR2 YNNKEL (reference sequence). V lost 6 bases and J 5 bases, leaving 16 bases between the germline ends. The CDR3 region is CASSLHQGITEAFF. The CDR3 DNA is TGTGCCAGCAGTCTCCATCAGGGTATTACTGAAGCTTTCTTT.

This chain's CDR3 is CSARTSRDGYTF. CDR3 coding DNA: TGCAGTGCTAGAACCTCTAGAGACGGCTACACCTTC. The chain employs TRBV20-1 and TRBJ1-2; D is uncertain. This CDR3 has 12 amino acids. Per the germline V gene, CDR1 is DFQATT and CDR2 is SNEGSKA (reference sequence). Trimming removed 2 bases from V and 8 bases from J, with 12 bases in between.

V and J are TRBV30 and TRBJ1-2, with TRBD1 matching over 9 bases. Germline CDR1 is GTSNPN and CDR2 is SVGIG (reference sequence). The V and J ends lost 3 bases and 8 bases, in that order; junction bases with no gene match: 1. This CDR3 comprises 11 residues. For the CDR3, the DNA is TGTGCCTGGAGCACAGGGGGCGGCTACACCTTC. Amino acid sequence: CAWSTGGGYTF.

This clonotype was found many times. This chain joins TRBV7-9 and TRBJ1-1, with D possibly matching TRBD1 (6 bases). Germline V CDR1 and CDR2: SEHNR, FQNEAQ (reference sequence). The CDR3 has 13 amino acids. V shed 7 bases and J shed 3 bases, with 12 bases lying between them. Written as DNA, the CDR3 is TGTGCCAGCATTATCGAGGGGGACACTGAAGCTTTCTTT. It encodes CASIIEGDTEAFF.

This clonotype was recorded many times. The rearrangement links TRBV7-2 to TRBJ2-3, with D tentatively TRBD2 (6 bases). Looked up from germline, CDR1 is SGHTA and CDR2 is FQGNSA. CDR3 size: 14 residues. Trimming stripped 2 bases from V and 6 bases from J, with 12 bases between. The CDR3 loop reads CASSLSISGDTQYF. The CDR3 DNA reads TGTGCCAGCAGCTTATCGATCAGCGGGGATACGCAGTATTTT.

The rearrangement joins TRBV5-4 to TRBJ1-1; weak D call: TRBD1 (5 bases). V dropped 0 bases and J dropped 4 bases, with 16 bases sitting between them. Germline V gene sequence: CDR1 SGHNT, CDR2 YYREEE (reference sequence). The CDR3 extends over 16 amino acids. CDR3 loop: CASSLAGGARSTEAFF. For the CDR3, the DNA is TGTGCCAGCAGCTTGGCGGGTGGGGCGAGGAGCACTGAAGCTTTCTTT.

V usage is TRBV7-9 and J usage is TRBJ1-1; tentatively, D is TRBD1 (5 bases). The CDR3 runs to 12 residues. The germline V and J ends were trimmed by 5 bases and 4 bases, with 8 bases remaining between them. From germline, CDR1 is SEHNR and CDR2 FQNEAQ (reference sequence). CDR3 region: CASSRQLTEAFF. The CDR3 DNA follows: TGTGCCAGCAGCCGACAGCTCACTGAAGCTTTCTTT.

This clonotype was detected many times. This chain links TRBV7-6 with TRBJ1-1; no reliable D call. V lost 5 bases, J lost 1 base, and 14 bases lay in between. CDR1 and CDR2 from the germline V gene are SGHVS and FNYEAQ. There are 15 residues in the CDR3. CDR3 bases: TGTGCCAGCAGCCCCCCCCGGGGAACGAACACTGAAGCTTTCTTT. Protein: CASSPPRGTNTEAFF.

This clonotype was found many times. The chain links TRBV6-6 to TRBJ1-2; 7 bases are a match to TRBD1. V lost 1 base and J lost 4; bases outside the gene matches: 3. CDR3 length equals 14 residues. Germline CDR1 and CDR2: MNHNY and SVGAGI (reference sequence). The DNA of the CDR3 is TGTGCCAGCAGTTACTATTCAGGGGGCTATGGCTACACCTTC. Its protein is CASSYYSGGYGYTF.

In its sample, this clonotype was seen many times. The chain is built from TRBV30 and TRBJ2-7; D call uncertain. Germline V lookup: CDR1 GTSNPN, CDR2 SVGIG (reference sequence). The CDR3 covers 14 residues. V lost 4 bases, J lost 7 bases, and 20 bases lay in between. CDR3 in amino acids: CAWTAFGRLREQYF. CDR3 sequence (DNA): TGTGCCTGGACAGCTTTCGGACGGCTCCGGGAGCAGTACTTC.

This clonotype was recorded at least ten times. CDR3: CASSTRTGQRTYNEQFF. The CDR3 DNA sequence: TGTGCCAGCAGCACGCGGACAGGTCAACGCACCTACAATGAGCAGTTCTTC. The rearrangement links TRBV7-8 to TRBJ2-1, with TRBD1 matching over 7 bases. Germline CDR1 and CDR2: SGHVS and FQNEAQ. The ends lost 5 bases at V and 2 bases at J; junction bases unmatched: 12. This CDR3 spans 17 amino acids.

This clonotype showed up many times. This chain connects TRBV3-1 to TRBJ2-7; D is possibly TRBD1 (5 bases). Germline CDR1 reads LGHDT; CDR2 reads YNNKEL (reference sequence). The length of the CDR3 is 16 residues. Trimming pared 0 bases from V and 7 bases from J, leaving 19 bases between. The CDR3 DNA is TGTGCCAGCAGCCAAGAGGGATCAGGGCTCTTGGGGGAGCAGTACTTC. It is translated as CASSQEGSGLLGEQYF.

In DNA form, the CDR3 reads TGTGCCAGTGGGACAGCTCAAGAGACCCAGTACTTC. Its translation: CASGTAQETQYF. This chain uses TRBV12-3 or TRBV12-4 with TRBJ2-5, with 7 bases lining up with TRBD1. The CDR3 length is 12 residues. The trim removed 9 bases at V and 2 bases at J, leaving 3 bases unmatched.

With respect to this clonotype: A much bigger clone sits one base away, suggesting this may be a read error. V gene TRBV7-6 combines with J gene TRBJ2-3, with a weak D call TRBD1 (5 bases). CDR3 length: 13 amino acids. Germline CDR1 and CDR2: SGHVS and FNYEAQ. The CDR3 here is CVSSLGASDTQYF. CDR3 in DNA: TGTGTCAGCAGCTTAGGGGCGTCAGATACGCAGTATTTT.

This clonotype was observed a few times. The chain recombines TRBV30 with TRBJ2-1, with TRBD1 matching 12 bases. CDR3 size: 14 residues. The germline V gene encodes CDR1 GTSNPN and CDR2 SVGIG (reference sequence). With 2 bases clipped from V and 9 bases from J, the junction kept 5 bases outside the gene matches. CDR3 in DNA: TGTGCCTGGAGTTACGGGACAGGGGGCTTTGAGCAGTTCTTC. As protein: CAWSYGTGGFEQFF.

This clonotype was recorded at least ten times. The rearrangement joins TRBV2 to TRBJ1-5, with a weak D call TRBD1 (5 bases). Germline V gene sequence: CDR1 SNHLY, CDR2 FYNNEI. The length of the CDR3 is 15 residues. The V end was cut by 8 bases, the J end by 3 bases, with 17 bases between. CDR3 nucleotides: TGTGCCAGCTCTTACCGGGACGGAAACAATCAGCCCCAGCATTTT. Amino acid sequence: CASSYRDGNNQPQHF.

This clonotype was detected ten times or more. The gene calls are TRBV20-1 and TRBJ2-3; TRBD2 agrees at 11 bases. The CDR3 totals 14 residues. Germline loops: CDR1 DFQATT, CDR2 SNEGSKA (reference sequence). The CDR3 loop reads CSLLLAGVIDTQYF. The CDR3 region has the DNA TGCAGCCTTCTACTAGCGGGAGTGATAGATACGCAGTATTTT.